The 20 T cell receptor beta chains below were found in one sample sequenced in a study of T cells in localized non-small cell lung cancer. Some clones are missing from TCRdb's copy, which holds only in-frame ones; the method was immunoSEQ multiplex PCR. The sample has around 130,000 clones, 89% seen once. The specimen comprised peripheral blood, sampled before any cancer treatment. The receptors originated from an older female donor with stage I lung adenocarcinoma.

In this sample, this clone turned up once. The V call is TRBV10-1, the J call TRBJ2-2; either TRBD1 or TRBD2 may fit D (6 bases each). V was cut by 5 bases and J by 2 bases, with 12 bases left in between. The CDR3 contains 15 residues. Germline V gene data show CDR1 as WNHNN and CDR2 as SYGVQD (reference sequence). The CDR3, as DNA: TGCGCCAGCAGTCAGGGGACTGCTAACACCGGGGAGCTGTTTTTT. It yields the protein CASSQGTANTGELFF.

This chain uses TRBV4-1 with TRBJ2-3, with TRBD2 matching over 13 bases. Germline CDR1 MGHRA, CDR2 YSYEKL. This CDR3 comprises 19 residues. After removal of 4 bases from V and 0 bases from J, the junction contained 10 bases not matched to a gene. The CDR3 protein is CASSRLTSGRAWSTDTQYF. As DNA, the CDR3 is TGCGCCAGCAGCCGGCTAACTAGCGGGAGGGCCTGGAGCACAGATACGCAGTATTTT.

V gene TRBV7-8 combines with J gene TRBJ2-3; D gene unclear. Germline CDR1 SGHVS, CDR2 FQNEAQ. Trimming shortened V by 2 bases and J by 5 bases, and 5 bases separated the two germline ends. The CDR3 has 12 amino acids. The DNA of the CDR3 is TGTGCCAGCAGCTTACTTGTAGATACGCAGTATTTT. Translated, it gives CASSLLVDTQYF.

About this clone itself: One junction end does not reproduce the germline sequence, and a read error may be involved. This chain joins TRBV5-6 and TRBJ2-5; 7 nucleotides agree with TRBD2. The CDR3 is 14 residues long. Germline CDR1 is SGHDT and CDR2 is YYEEEE. This chain's CDR3 is CASSLRGDQEAQYF. The CDR3 bases are TGTGCCAGCAGCTTGCGGGGGGACCAAGAGGCCCAGTACTTC.

V gene TRBV14 combines with J gene TRBJ2-3, with 7 bases that match TRBD2. The CDR3 loop spans 16 amino acids. Germline loops: CDR1 SGHDN, CDR2 FVKESK. Trimming at V came to 5 bases and at J to 1 base, leaving 9 bases not matched to a gene. The CDR3 spells CASSKSGVAGTDTQYF. The CDR3, as DNA: TGTGCCAGCAGCAAGAGCGGGGTGGCGGGCACAGATACGCAGTATTTT.

The rearrangement joins TRBV5-1 to TRBJ1-1; D call uncertain. The germline V gene has CDR1 SGHRS and CDR2 YFSETQ. This CDR3 is built from 14 residues. The germline V and J ends were trimmed by 0 bases and 7 bases, with 13 bases remaining between them. CDR3: CASSLVAGWDEAFF. Here the CDR3 DNA reads TGCGCCAGCAGCTTGGTAGCGGGGTGGGATGAAGCTTTCTTT.

The gene calls are TRBV5-1 and TRBJ2-1; possible D gene TRBD1, 10 bases. Trimming removed 3 bases at V and 8 bases at J, with 30 bases between. Germline lookup yields CDR1 SGHRS and CDR2 YFSETQ. The CDR3 contains 19 residues. CDR3 loop: CASSSTGGQGSGSLYEQFF. As DNA, the CDR3 is TGCGCCAGCAGCTCGACAGGGGGCCAGGGTAGCGGGAGTTTGTATGAGCAGTTCTTC.

The chain joins TRBV5-6 to TRBJ1-5; unclear D gene. Per the germline V gene, CDR1 is SGHDT and CDR2 is YYEEEE. CDR3 length: 14 amino acids. V lost 2 bases and J 6 bases, leaving 12 bases between the germline ends. The CDR3 DNA sequence: TGTGCCAGCAGCTTTTTCACGTCAGGTCAGCCCCAGCATTTT. Translation: CASSFFTSGQPQHF.

The CDR3 nucleotides are TGTGCCAGCAGTTCCCCCCCAAACTTAGCCAAAAACATTCAGTACTTC. It is translated as CASSSPPNLAKNIQYF. The chain is built from TRBV28 and TRBJ2-4; no clear D. The V gene's germline CDR1 is MDHEN and CDR2 SYDVKM. V lost 4 bases and J 0 bases, leaving 13 bases between the germline ends. The length of the CDR3 is 16 residues. The full variable domain, completed using reference TRBV28 and TRBJ2-4, is DVKVTQSSRYLVKRTGEKVFLECVQDMDHENMFWYRQDPGLGLRLIYFSYDVKMKEKGDIPEGYSVSREKKERFSLILESASTNQTSMYLCASSSPPNLAKNIQYFGAGTRLSVL.

The chain uses TRBV5-1 and TRBJ2-7; tentatively, D is TRBD2 (6 bases). This CDR3 has 14 amino acids. CDR1 is SGHRS and CDR2 is YFSETQ in the germline V gene. The V and J ends lost 1 base and 6 bases respectively, with 14 bases between them. The CDR3 reads CASSLLGFSGEQYF. DNA for the CDR3: TGCGCCAGCAGCTTGCTCGGATTTAGCGGCGAGCAGTACTTC.

The V call is TRBV28, the J call TRBJ1-2; 10 positions match TRBD1. V trimming: 4 bases; J trimming: 6 bases; junction bases outside the gene matches: 11. Germline V gene data show CDR1 as MDHEN and CDR2 as SYDVKM. The CDR3 length is 16 residues. The CDR3 loop reads CASSSPRRTGGNGYTF. The CDR3 nucleotides are TGTGCCAGCAGTTCCCCTCGCCGGACAGGGGGTAATGGCTACACCTTC.

The chain carries TRBV28 and TRBJ2-7; 7 nucleotides agree with TRBD2. Germline V gene data show CDR1 as MDHEN and CDR2 as SYDVKM. The ends lost 5 bases at V and 0 bases at J; junction bases unmatched: 7. The CDR3 is 15 residues long. The CDR3 protein is CASSALADLSYEQYF. In DNA form, the CDR3 reads TGTGCCAGCAGTGCTCTAGCGGATCTCTCCTACGAGCAGTACTTC.

CDR3 in amino acids: CASSPLGGGNSYEQYF. As DNA, the CDR3 is TGTGCCAGCAGCCCCCTAGGTGGCGGGAACTCCTACGAGCAGTACTTC. The rearrangement links TRBV7-8 to TRBJ2-7; D might be TRBD2 (6 bases). The CDR3 has 16 amino acids. V lost 5 bases to trimming and J lost 0 bases, with 17 bases between them. The germline gives CDR1 SGHVS, CDR2 FQNEAQ.

This sequence joins TRBV6-1 and TRBJ1-4; possibly TRBD1 for D (5 bases). V gave up 2 bases and J gave up 11 bases, with 18 bases separating them. Germline V gene data show CDR1 as MNHNS and CDR2 as SASEGT. This CDR3 has 15 amino acids. The CDR3 nucleotides read TGTGCCAGCAGTGAAAACGCTAGTAAGGGGCGGAAACTGTTTTTT. It encodes CASSENASKGRKLFF.

The chain joins TRBV28 to TRBJ1-2; D unclear. The CDR3 runs to 14 residues. V lost 1 base to trimming and J lost 2 bases, with 8 bases between them. Looked up from germline, CDR1 is MDHEN and CDR2 is SYDVKM. This CDR3 reads CASSLSADNYGYTF. DNA for the CDR3: TGTGCCAGCAGTTTATCCGCTGACAACTATGGCTACACCTTC.

The chain has TRBV7-3 and TRBJ2-5, with TRBD2 matching over 7 bases. Germline-derived CDR1 and CDR2 are SGHTA and FQGTGA. The J segment lost 7 bases and the V segment lost 1 base, leaving 6 bases of the junction unmatched. CDR3 length equals 14 residues. The CDR3 loop reads CASSLNSPGGTQYF. The DNA of the CDR3 is TGTGCCAGCAGCTTAAATTCCCCGGGGGGGACCCAGTACTTC. Variable domain in full (rest from reference TRBV7-3 and TRBJ2-5): GAGVSQTPSNKVTEKGKYVELRCDPISGHTALYWYRQSLGQGPEFLIYFQGTGAADDSGLPNDRFFAVRPEGSVSTLKIQRTERGDSAVYLCASSLNSPGGTQYFGPGTRLLVL.

This clone was counted a few times. The rearrangement joins TRBV27 to TRBJ2-4, with D perhaps TRBD1 or TRBD2 (7 bases each). CDR1 MNHEY and CDR2 SMNVEV come from the germline V gene (reference sequence). Trimming pared 6 bases from V and 8 bases from J, leaving 17 bases between. The CDR3 extends over 14 amino acids. DNA of the CDR3: TGTGCCAGCAGCATCAGGGGGGGGTTGGACATTCAGTACTTC. Protein: CASSIRGGLDIQYF.

In nucleotides, the CDR3 is TGCGCCAGCAGCTCTGGACTAGCGGGGCTAAGCTCCTACGAGCAGTACTTC. Protein sequence: CASSSGLAGLSSYEQYF. The chain carries TRBV5-1 and TRBJ2-7, with 12 bases fitting TRBD2. V lost 3 bases, J lost 0 bases, and 7 bases stayed unmatched. Germline V lookup: CDR1 SGHRS, CDR2 YFSETQ. The CDR3 spans 17 residues.

A few counts support this clone. The chain has TRBV9 and TRBJ2-1; D is ambiguous. Trimming removed 4 bases at V and 9 bases at J, with 11 bases between. CDR3 length equals 12 residues. Per the germline V gene, CDR1 is SGDLS and CDR2 is YYNGEE. The CDR3 DNA reads as TGTGCCAGCAGCCGTGCCGATGGTGAGCAGTTCTTC. As protein: CASSRADGEQFF.

The CDR3 reads CSVLGGTGTTEAFF. For the CDR3, the DNA is TGCAGCGTTCTAGGGGGGACAGGGACCACTGAAGCTTTCTTT. The chain employs TRBV29-1 and TRBJ1-1, with 9 bases aligning to TRBD1. Trimming took 5 bases from V and 4 from J; bases not matched to a gene: 8. This CDR3 is 14 amino acids long. Germline loops: CDR1 SQVTM, CDR2 ANQGSEA.